This T cell receptor beta chain was sequenced for a study of beta chain features in type 1 diabetes. Germline V gene lookup returns CDR1 SGHNT and CDR2 YENEEA. The CDR3 loop spans 15 amino acids. V lost 5 bases, J lost 4 bases, and 6 bases stayed unmatched. Study-level results: All four CD4+ subsets of Type 1 diabetes patients contained TCRB CDR3s that were moderately but significantly shorter.

This clone was picked up a small number of times. As yet, its antigen is unknown. Expressed TCRB transcripts were sequenced after all isolated RNA was converted to cDNA. Clones were sequenced by immunoSEQ multiplex PCR, and TCRdb holds only the in-frame ones, with some missing. The profile shows under 300,000 clones, around 24% of them singletons. The chain links TRBV11-3 to TRBJ2-1; 9 nucleotides match TRBD2. Sequenced material: naive CD4+ T cells from blood. This sequence originates from a woman under 40 with type 1 diabetes. The CDR3 nucleotides are TGTGCCAGCAGCCTTCGGACTAGCGCATACAATGAGCAGTTCTTC. Translation: CASSLRTSAYNEQFF.